This T cell receptor (beta chain) was identified during a study of blood T cell repertoires in COVID-19. Looking at the study overall: Samples representing acute and convalescent COVID-19 were sourced from the United States, Italy and Spain. PBMCs, B-cell-depleted T cells, or T cells provided the cDNA or gDNA that made up the material.

Grouping used clinical history reported by participants in a survey and questionnaire. The study counted Cohort 3 donors as recovered given two negative PCRs, clearance, or symptom resolution. TCRdb's table, derived via immunoSEQ multiplex PCR, lists solely in-frame clones and lacks some. The table has over 200,000 clones, approximately 80% seen once; the top ten hold 1.8%. V lost 1 base and J lost 6, with 13 bases in between. Looked up from germline, CDR1 is MNHEY and CDR2 is SMNVEV (reference sequence). The CDR3 runs 16 residues. This TCR was sampled from a man between 60 and 70 years old who had recovered from COVID-19. Sequenced: PBMCs or T cells enriched from blood (not recorded which). This rearrangement joins TRBV27 to TRBJ1-6, with no clear D. Here the CDR3 reads CASSLFADTVNSPLHF. The CDR3 nucleotides read TGTGCCAGCAGTTTATTTGCTGATACTGTTAATTCACCCCTCCACTTT.